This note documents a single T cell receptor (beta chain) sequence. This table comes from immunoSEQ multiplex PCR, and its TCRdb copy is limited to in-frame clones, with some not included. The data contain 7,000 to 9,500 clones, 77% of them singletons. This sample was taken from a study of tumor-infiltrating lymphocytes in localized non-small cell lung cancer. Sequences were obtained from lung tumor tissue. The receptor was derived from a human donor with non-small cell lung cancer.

The DNA for the CDR3 is TGTGCCAGCAGCGTTAGCGGGAGGGTCTCCGGGGAGCTGTTTTTT. Protein: CASSVSGRVSGELFF. V usage is TRBV9 and J usage is TRBJ2-2; 11 nucleotides agree with TRBD2. Germline CDR1 SGDLS, CDR2 YYNGEE. The CDR3 runs 15 residues. V lost 2 bases and J lost 6; bases outside the gene matches: 3.